This T cell receptor beta chain was captured by sequencing in a study of shared clonotypes between healthy human individuals. This CDR3 is built from 20 residues. Trimming removed 5 bases from V and 6 bases from J; junction bases left unmatched: 20. Per the germline V gene, CDR1 is MDHEN and CDR2 is SYDVKM. Generated by immunoSEQ multiplex PCR, the TCRdb table keeps only in-frame clones and is missing some. The data contain 1.5 million to 2.5 million clones, roughly 95% of them singletons. Cells designated naive CD8 were CD45RO-negative and were positively selected for CCR7, with terminally differentiated effector memory CD45RA+ cells excluded.

This chain uses TRBV28 with TRBJ2-2, with TRBD1 identical over 11 bases. The sample consisted of naive CD8+ T cells sorted from blood. This clonotype was sampled from a man in his late teens or twenties in good health. The CDR3 region is CASSPFFPVGQGAPSGELFF. In nucleotides, the CDR3 is TGTGCCAGCAGTCCTTTTTTTCCGGTTGGACAGGGGGCGCCGTCCGGGGAGCTGTTTTTT.